These T cell receptor beta chains were read from a single sample in a study of blood T cell repertoires in COVID-19. This table comes from immunoSEQ multiplex PCR, and its TCRdb copy is limited to in-frame clones, with some not included. This table has under 110,000 clones, roughly 86% appearing once. The sequencing sample was made of peripheral blood. The receptors originated from a woman aged 30 to 39 with acute or convalescent COVID-19. The conserved cysteine and the conserved F or W are not part of the CDR3 here. The D gene is left open where the match is weak.

v_gene: TRBV7-9
j_gene: TRBJ1-6
d_gene: NA
CDR3aa: ASSSLEYSPLH

v_gene: TRBV7-8
j_gene: TRBJ2-3
d_gene: NA
CDR3aa: ASSLKGNTQY

v_gene: TRBV27
j_gene: TRBJ2-2
d_gene: TRBD2
CDR3aa: ASRGTRPNTGELF

v_gene: TRBV6-5
j_gene: TRBJ1-2
d_gene: NA
CDR3aa: ALGRDSPGGYT

v_gene: TRBV21-1
j_gene: TRBJ2-1
d_gene: NA
CDR3aa: ASSTRVGGGGYNEQF

v_gene: TRBV7-3
j_gene: TRBJ1-1
d_gene: NA
CDR3aa: ASSLTQDTEAF

v_gene: TRBV14
j_gene: TRBJ1-3
d_gene: NA
CDR3aa: ASSPRQGTLSGNTIY

v_gene: TRBV7-8
j_gene: TRBJ2-7
d_gene: NA
CDR3aa: ASSSSVAQRTYEQY

v_gene: TRBV6-4
j_gene: TRBJ2-1
d_gene: TRBD2
CDR3aa: ASSDSAGGLNEQF

v_gene: TRBV27
j_gene: TRBJ1-2
d_gene: TRBD1
CDR3aa: ASSPRLGQGAGGYT

v_gene: TRBV6-1
j_gene: TRBJ2-3
d_gene: NA
CDR3aa: ASSERWGADTQY

v_gene: TRBV11-3
j_gene: TRBJ2-3
d_gene: TRBD2
CDR3aa: ASSLGWTSGGADTQY

v_gene: TRBV15
j_gene: TRBJ1-2
d_gene: NA
CDR3aa: ATSSEWQGPYGYT

v_gene: TRBV3-1/TRBV3-2
j_gene: TRBJ1-2
d_gene: NA
CDR3aa: ASSFEGANYGYT

v_gene: TRBV15
j_gene: TRBJ2-3
d_gene: NA
CDR3aa: ATSLRRGGDTQY

v_gene: TRBV5-1
j_gene: TRBJ2-2
d_gene: TRBD2
CDR3aa: ASSWSGANTGELF

v_gene: TRBV19
j_gene: TRBJ1-5
d_gene: TRBD1
CDR3aa: ASSIKWAGGQPQH

v_gene: TRBV5-1
j_gene: TRBJ2-3
d_gene: TRBD2
CDR3aa: ASSSGGTSGSDTQY

v_gene: TRBV5-1
j_gene: TRBJ1-2
d_gene: TRBD1
CDR3aa: ASSLDRGSPYGYT

v_gene: TRBV9
j_gene: TRBJ2-7
d_gene: TRBD1
CDR3aa: ASSSLGQGPYEQY

v_gene: TRBV28
j_gene: TRBJ1-6
d_gene: TRBD1
CDR3aa: ASSLSDRGNSPLH

v_gene: TRBV27
j_gene: TRBJ2-4
d_gene: TRBD2
CDR3aa: ASSFNRAGGNIQY

v_gene: TRBV15
j_gene: TRBJ2-1
d_gene: NA
CDR3aa: ATSPTVNEQF

v_gene: TRBV5-1
j_gene: TRBJ1-5
d_gene: TRBD1
CDR3aa: ASSPGQYSNQPQH

v_gene: TRBV18
j_gene: TRBJ2-1
d_gene: TRBD1
CDR3aa: ASSPQTGGSYNEQF

v_gene: TRBV6-5
j_gene: TRBJ1-2
d_gene: TRBD1
CDR3aa: ASVGQGADYGYT

v_gene: TRBV10-3
j_gene: TRBJ1-2
d_gene: NA
CDR3aa: AISEFQVLDYGYT

v_gene: TRBV5-1
j_gene: TRBJ2-3
d_gene: NA
CDR3aa: ASSLARGQGPTDTQY

v_gene: TRBV29-1
j_gene: TRBJ1-4
d_gene: NA
CDR3aa: SVERGEKLF

v_gene: TRBV7-9
j_gene: TRBJ1-4
d_gene: TRBD1
CDR3aa: ASSTHVDRGDEKLF

v_gene: TRBV7-9
j_gene: TRBJ1-1
d_gene: NA
CDR3aa: ASSLSRAATEAF

v_gene: TRBV19
j_gene: TRBJ1-2
d_gene: TRBD1
CDR3aa: ASTPGYRGLNYGYT

v_gene: TRBV12-3/TRBV12-4
j_gene: TRBJ1-2
d_gene: TRBD1
CDR3aa: ASSPTGGRGYT

v_gene: TRBV7-2
j_gene: TRBJ2-7
d_gene: TRBD1
CDR3aa: ASSLGQGVSYEQY

v_gene: TRBV6-5
j_gene: TRBJ2-3
d_gene: TRBD1
CDR3aa: ASSYLAGGRDTQY

v_gene: TRBV27
j_gene: TRBJ1-5
d_gene: TRBD1
CDR3aa: ASSFRGQGQPQH

v_gene: TRBV9
j_gene: TRBJ1-3
d_gene: NA
CDR3aa: ASSPTGGGNTIY

v_gene: TRBV2
j_gene: TRBJ2-7
d_gene: NA
CDR3aa: ASSVSIQGSYEQY

v_gene: TRBV4-1
j_gene: TRBJ1-1
d_gene: NA
CDR3aa: ASSIGGSGPEAF

v_gene: TRBV7-9
j_gene: TRBJ1-4
d_gene: TRBD1
CDR3aa: ASSTRTGLNEKLF

v_gene: TRBV28
j_gene: TRBJ1-1
d_gene: NA
CDR3aa: ASSLKGVRTEAF